One and the same sample provided the 28 T cell receptor beta chains below, sequenced in a study of metastatic and nonmetastatic thyroid tumors. TCRdb re-clonotyped the PCR reads via MiXCR. This sample has 13,000 to 15,000 clones; approximately 12% occur once, and the top ten carry less than 15%. Among the patients, none had received any treatment before thyroid surgery. What was sequenced was blood. The receptor source for this set is a female donor with papillary thyroid cancer or a benign thyroid nodule (not recorded which). Some clones in this sample may be carry-over from other donors' samples.

The rearrangement uses TRBV6-4 and TRBJ2-3, with unresolved D. V lost 3 bases to trimming and J lost 0 bases, with 4 bases between them. This CDR3 comprises 13 residues. Germline loops: CDR1 MRHNA, CDR2 SNTAGT. The CDR3 bases are TGTGCCAGCAGTGAAAAGAGCACAGATACGCAGTATTTT. Translating gives CASSEKSTDTQYF.

This clone was detected ten times or more. Since a much larger clone is just one base distant, this may be a read error. Other DNA sequences in the sample encode the same CDR3. The V and J genes are TRBV20-1 and TRBJ1-3; D gene unclear. CDR3 size: 14 residues. Germline V gene sequence: CDR1 DFQATT, CDR2 SNEGSKA (reference sequence). CDR3 coding DNA: TGCAGTGCTAGAGGTTTGACCTCTGGAAACACCGTATATTTT. This translates into CSARGLTSGNTVYF.

This clone was detected many times. A much larger clone lies a single base off, so this may be a read error. The same CDR3 arises from other DNA sequences in this sample as well. This chain joins TRBV10-3 and TRBJ2-2; 7 bases match TRBD2. The CDR3 is 18 residues long. The ends lost 7 bases at V and 7 bases at J; junction bases unmatched: 21. Looked up from germline, CDR1 is ENHRY and CDR2 is SYGVKD. In nucleotides, the CDR3 is TGTGCCATCAAGCCCGCTAGCGGTGGGGCCGGTTCCAGCGGGGAGCTGTTTTTT. This sequence encodes CAIKPASGGAGSSGELFF.

This clone was seen ten or more times. The chain uses TRBV6-4 and TRBJ1-1; no firm D call. V was cut by 0 bases and J by 2 bases, with 13 bases left in between. In germline, CDR1 is MRHNA, CDR2 SNTAGT. CDR3 size: 16 residues. The CDR3 region is CASSDSGEEINTEAFF. In nucleotides, the CDR3 is TGTGCCAGCAGTGACTCAGGTGAGGAAATCAACACTGAAGCTTTCTTT.

This clone was seen ten or more times. A much larger clone differs by one base, so this may be a read error. The gene calls are TRBV6-1 and TRBJ2-3; 12 bases are a match to TRBD2. This CDR3 contains 16 residues. Germline V lookup: CDR1 MNHNS, CDR2 SASEGT. For the CDR3, the DNA is TGTGCCAGCAGTAGCTCTAGCGGGGGGGCACCAGATGCGCAGTATTTT. Its protein product is CASSSSSGGAPDAQYF.

This clone is medium-sized (0.01 to 0.1%) by share. The chain is built from TRBV6-1 and TRBJ2-7; D is unresolved. The V gene lost 8 bases and the J gene lost 5 bases, with 16 bases spanning the gap. The CDR3 sequence is 13 residues long. Germline loops: CDR1 MNHNS, CDR2 SASEGT. The CDR3 coding sequence is TGTGCCAGCGGCAGACACGAGGTCAACGAGCAGTACTTC. Amino acid sequence: CASGRHEVNEQYF.

This clone was observed at least ten times. The chain has TRBV24-1 and TRBJ2-2; 7 nucleotides match TRBD1. The CDR3 totals 15 residues. Per germline, CDR1 KGHDR and CDR2 SFDVKD. V trimming: 4 bases; J trimming: 8 bases; junction bases outside the gene matches: 9. In nucleotides, the CDR3 is TGTGCCACCAGTGAAAGCGACAGGGCTCGGGGGGAGCTGTTTTTT. This encodes CATSESDRARGELFF.

On this clone: A much larger clone differs from this one at a single base, so this may be a read error. The V call is TRBV9, the J call TRBJ2-1; 9 nucleotides align to TRBD1. The CDR3 runs to 16 residues. Germline-derived CDR1 and CDR2 are SGDLS and YYNGEE. With V trimmed by 0 bases and J by 4 bases, 5 bases remained unmatched. In DNA form, the CDR3 reads TGTGCCAGCAGCGTAGACACAGGGGGCGGGTACAATGAGCAGTTCTTC. Protein sequence: CASSVDTGGGYNEQFF.

Within the sample, this clone is medium-sized (0.01 to 0.1%). V gene TRBV6-1 combines with J gene TRBJ2-1, with 9 bases fitting TRBD1. CDR1 and CDR2 (germline): MNHNS, SASEGT. J lost 8 bases, V lost 6 bases, and 11 bases had no gene match. This CDR3 is built from 15 residues. The CDR3 sequence is CASRDPGQGIHEQFF. The CDR3 DNA is TGTGCCAGCAGAGATCCGGGACAGGGTATCCATGAGCAGTTCTTC.

This clone has ten or more counts. The chain is built from TRBV27 and TRBJ2-2; 8 bases line up with TRBD2. V lost 2 bases and J lost 5; bases outside the gene matches: 13. Per germline, CDR1 MNHEY and CDR2 SMNVEV (reference sequence). This CDR3 region has 18 residues. CDR3 region: CASSLAPPSGGWTGELFF. In DNA form, the CDR3 reads TGTGCCAGCAGTTTAGCACCCCCGAGCGGGGGTTGGACCGGGGAGCTGTTTTTT.

This clone was detected a few times. One end of the junction does not line up with germline, which may come from a read error. The rearrangement uses TRBV6-2 or TRBV6-3 and TRBJ1-5; a weak D match, TRBD1 (5 bases). The CDR3 covers 13 residues. Germline CDR1 is MNHEY and CDR2 is SVGEGT. The CDR3 region has the DNA TGTGCCACCTGGGGACTTAGCAATCAGCCCCATCATTTT. It translates to CATWGLSNQPHHF.

In this sample, this clone is medium-sized. The rearrangement links TRBV19 to TRBJ1-2; the D gene is possibly TRBD1 (5 bases). Per germline, CDR1 LNHDA and CDR2 SQIVND (reference sequence). The CDR3 runs 16 residues. V was trimmed by 4 bases and J by 1 base, leaving 16 bases between them. The DNA of the CDR3 is TGTGCCAGTAGTAGAGCCCGACAGCGGATTAACTATGGCTACACCTTC. This gives the protein CASSRARQRINYGYTF.

This clone is judged medium-sized. V is TRBV10-2 and J is TRBJ1-6; D is unresolved. Germline-derived CDR1 and CDR2 are WSHSY and SAAADI. The V end lost 6 bases, the J end lost 6 bases, and 9 bases lay between the germline ends. This CDR3 region has 13 residues. This CDR3 is CASRFQSNSPLHF. The CDR3 DNA sequence: TGCGCCAGCAGGTTCCAGAGTAATTCACCCCTCCACTTT.

There are many counts of this clone. V is TRBV5-4 and J is TRBJ2-7, with a weak D call TRBD2 (6 bases). CDR1 is SGHNT, CDR2 YYREEE, per germline (reference sequence). With 8 bases removed from V and 4 bases from J, the gap between germline ends came to 10 bases. This CDR3 spans 11 amino acids. CDR3 protein: CARGGAYEQYF. CDR3 in DNA: TGTGCCAGGGGCGGGGCTTACGAGCAGTACTTC.

This clone was found many times. The genes are TRBV20-1 and TRBJ2-7, with D perhaps TRBD2 (6 bases). With 2 bases removed from V and 7 bases from J, the gap between germline ends came to 21 bases. The germline CDR1 and CDR2 sequences are DFQATT and SNEGSKA (reference sequence). The CDR3 covers 15 residues. The CDR3 spells CSARRDGGGVREQYF. CDR3 nucleotides: TGCAGTGCTAGACGCGATGGTGGCGGGGTTAGGGAGCAGTACTTC.

In its sample, this clone was seen a few times. The V and J genes are TRBV6-1 and TRBJ2-2; TRBD2 is a possible D gene (6 bases). V was clipped by 3 bases and J by 6 bases, with 8 bases between them. The CDR3 covers 13 residues. Germline-derived CDR1 and CDR2 are MNHNS and SASEGT. For the CDR3, the DNA is TGTGCCAGCAGTGAGGAGGGTTCCGGGGAGCTGTTTTTT. This sequence encodes CASSEEGSGELFF.

The rearrangement links TRBV5-1 to TRBJ2-3, with 9 bases aligning to TRBD1. The V segment lost 3 bases and the J segment 2 bases; nucleotides outside the gene matches: 4. Germline CDR1 is SGHRS and CDR2 is YFSETQ. The CDR3 totals 15 residues. The CDR3 reads CASSSGTGSTDTQYF. In DNA, the CDR3 is TGCGCCAGCAGCTCCGGGACAGGGTCCACAGATACGCAGTATTTT.

This clone was seen repeatedly, ten times or more. The chain joins TRBV7-9 to TRBJ1-5; no clear D. This CDR3 spans 14 amino acids. Germline V gives CDR1 SEHNR, CDR2 FQNEAQ (reference sequence). Trimming left V 5 bases short and J 4 bases short, with 12 bases between. CDR3 region: CASSPRDGNQPQHF. DNA of the CDR3: TGTGCCAGCAGCCCAAGAGACGGGAATCAGCCCCAGCATTTT.

This clone has more than one count but fewer than ten. The junction does not match germline at one end; this may be a read error. The rearrangement uses TRBV6-2 or TRBV6-3 and TRBJ2-7; D perhaps matches TRBD1 (6 bases). Germline lookup yields CDR1 MNHEY and CDR2 SVGEGT. The CDR3 is made up of 14 amino acids. The CDR3 coding sequence is TGTGCCAGCGATCAGGGACACGGTACCTACGAGGAGTACTTC. Residues: CASDQGHGTYEEYF.

This clone was seen ten or more times. The V gene is TRBV20-1, the J gene TRBJ2-5; 7 bases align to TRBD2. The length of the CDR3 is 13 residues. Unmatched junction bases numbered 8, after V lost 7 bases and J lost 3 bases. Germline assignment: CDR1 DFQATT and CDR2 SNEGSKA (reference sequence). The CDR3 sequence is CSGRRELKETQYF. The DNA of the CDR3 is TGCAGTGGGCGGCGGGAGTTAAAAGAGACCCAGTACTTC.

This chain connects TRBV12-3 or TRBV12-4 to TRBJ1-1; 7 bases align to TRBD1. V gave up 1 base and J gave up 1 base; unmatched junction bases: 9. The CDR3 contains 17 residues. DNA for the CDR3: TGTGCCAGCAGTTTAGTGGCCTCGACAGGGTGGAACACTGAAGCTTTCTTT. This translates into CASSLVASTGWNTEAFF.

The chain combines TRBV6-4 with TRBJ2-1; D is possibly TRBD2 (7 bases). V was trimmed by 5 bases and J by 9 bases, leaving 17 bases between them. The CDR3 spans 14 residues. Looked up from germline, CDR1 is MRHNA and CDR2 is SNTAGT. CDR3 in DNA: TGTGCCAGCAGTCCAGAAGGGGGAGGGAGTGAGCAGTTCTTC. It specifies CASSPEGGGSEQFF.

This clone is medium-sized within its sample. The chain carries TRBV24-1 and TRBJ2-3; 9 positions match TRBD2. V lost 4 bases to trimming and J lost 8 bases; unmatched junction nucleotides: 9. This CDR3 has 15 residues. Germline-derived CDR1 and CDR2 are KGHDR and SFDVKD. This CDR3 reads CATSDVPGLAVTQYF. The CDR3 DNA reads as TGTGCCACCAGTGACGTCCCGGGACTAGCTGTTACGCAGTATTTT.

On this clone: This may be a read error: a much more frequent sequence differs by one nucleotide. This same CDR3 is encoded by further DNA sequences in the sample. The chain employs TRBV6-2 or TRBV6-3 and TRBJ1-4; D uncertain. This CDR3 region has 15 residues. The germline gives CDR1 MNHEY, CDR2 SVGEGT. The CDR3 nucleotides read TGTGCCAGCAGTTTTTATGACGCAACTAATGAAAAGCTGTTTTTT. Encoded protein: CASSFYDATNEKLFF.

This clone was found a few times. This chain joins TRBV15 and TRBJ2-2; D call uncertain. The V gene lost 0 bases and the J gene lost 5 bases, with 7 bases spanning the gap. Germline CDR1 reads LNHNV; CDR2 reads YYDKDF (reference sequence). The length of the CDR3 is 14 residues. CDR3 loop: CATSRDGETGELFF. CDR3 DNA sequence: TGTGCCACCAGCAGAGATGGGGAAACCGGGGAGCTGTTTTTT.

This clone was detected ten times or more. CDR3 loop: CASSRNQGYEQFF. The DNA of the CDR3 is TGTGCCAGCTCACGTAATCAGGGGTATGAGCAGTTCTTC. The chain is built from TRBV18 and TRBJ2-1, with a tentative D call TRBD1 (6 bases). The CDR3 is made up of 13 amino acids. Trimming took 4 bases from V and 8 from J, leaving 12 bases between them. Per the germline V gene, CDR1 is KGHSH and CDR2 is LQKENI.

The chain employs TRBV30 and TRBJ2-5; TRBD2 aligns across 10 bases. CDR3 length: 14 residues. Germline CDR1 and CDR2: GTSNPN and SVGIG (reference sequence). V trimming: 7 bases; J trimming: 3 bases; junction bases outside the gene matches: 8. The CDR3 coding sequence is TGTGCCTTAAGAATAGCGGGAGGTAAAGAGACCCAGTACTTC. It codes for CALRIAGGKETQYF. Filled out from reference TRBV30 and TRBJ2-5, the complete variable domain reads SQTIHQWPATLVQPVGSPLSLECTVEGTSNPNLYWYRQAAGRGLQLLFYSVGIGQISSEVPQNLSASRPQDRQFILSSKKLLLSDSGFYLCALRIAGGKETQYFGPGTRLLVL.

In this sample, this clone is medium-sized (0.01 to 0.1%). This rearrangement joins TRBV6-5 to TRBJ1-1; TRBD1 aligns across 11 bases. Germline V gene sequence: CDR1 MNHEY, CDR2 SVGAGI. The length of the CDR3 is 17 residues. Germline trimming cut 0 bases from V and 4 bases from J; bases unmatched to any gene: 7. The CDR3 loop is CASSYSTGQGVITEAFF. As DNA, the CDR3 is TGTGCCAGCAGTTACTCGACGGGACAGGGGGTGATCACTGAAGCTTTCTTT.